These T cell receptor beta chains were read from a single sample in a study of OX40 agonist ivuxolimab in advanced cancers. The table came from immunoSEQ multiplex PCR; TCRdb's copy has only in-frame clones and leaves some out. The profile shows 55,000 to 65,000 clones, 70% to 90% of them singletons. The specimen was CD4+ or CD8+ T cells sorted from blood, collected in a trial of the OX40 agonist ivuxolimab. These receptor sequences come from an adult with an advanced solid tumor such as melanoma, head and neck, liver or kidney cancer. CDR3s include the opening cysteine and the closing phenylalanine or tryptophan. The D gene is left open where the match is weak. Size is stated for part of the rows, as once, few or many counts, or as a class when the clone is expanded.

d_call	v_call	j_call	clone_size	cdr3_aa	cdr3_nt
TRBD2	TRBV27	TRBJ2-1	.	CASSPGTSGVRSYNEQFF	TGTGCCAGCAGTCCCGGGACTAGCGGGGTCCGCTCCTACAATGAGCAGTTCTTC
.	TRBV29-1	TRBJ2-5	.	CSSPGTTGAETQYF	TGCAGCAGCCCGGGGACCACCGGGGCGGAGACCCAGTACTTC
.	TRBV11-3	TRBJ1-1	.	CARDRGGPAFF	TGTGCCAGGGACCGGGGGGGACCAGCTTTCTTT
.	TRBV11-1	TRBJ2-7	.	CASSVGRGKTYEQYF	TGTGCCAGCAGCGTCGGTCGGGGGAAAACCTACGAGCAGTACTTC
.	TRBV6-4	TRBJ2-1	.	CASSSESYNEQFF	TGTGCCAGCTCTAGCGAATCCTACAATGAGCAGTTCTTC
.	TRBV6-6	TRBJ2-7	.	CASRSSQTEQYF	TGTGCCAGCAGATCCTCCCAGACTGAGCAGTACTTC
TRBD1	TRBV19	TRBJ2-7	.	CATSLRGQTREQYF	TGTGCCACGTCTCTCCGGGGACAGACGAGGGAGCAGTACTTC
.	TRBV7-2	TRBJ2-3	.	CASSPLVDSTDTQYF	TGTGCCAGCAGCCCCCTAGTGGATAGCACAGATACGCAGTATTTT
.	TRBV9	TRBJ2-3	few	CASSGRAGSTDTQYF	TGTGCCAGCTCTGGGCGGGCTGGTAGCACAGATACGCAGTATTTT
TRBD1	TRBV11-2	TRBJ1-2	.	CASSLDRVTGMGYTF	TGTGCCAGCAGCTTAGATAGGGTGACAGGGATGGGCTACACCTTC
TRBD1	TRBV2	TRBJ1-3	.	CASSEGQGFAIYF	TGTGCCAGCAGTGAGGGACAGGGTTTCGCCATATATTTT
.	TRBV4-2	TRBJ1-1	.	CASSQDRGDTEAFF	TGTGCCAGCAGCCAAGACCGTGGGGACACTGAAGCTTTCTTT
.	TRBV6-5	TRBJ2-5	.	CASSTQYQETQYF	TGTGCCAGCAGTACGCAATACCAAGAGACCCAGTACTTC
.	TRBV28	TRBJ1-5	.	CTTYSSNQPQHF	TGTACAACCTACAGTAGCAATCAGCCCCAGCATTTT
.	TRBV19	TRBJ2-2	.	CASSIGTTGYGELFF	TGTGCCAGTAGTATAGGGACCACAGGGTACGGGGAGCTGTTTTTT
.	TRBV6-8	TRBJ2-7	.	CASTQLRLYEQYF	TGTGCCAGCACCCAGCTCAGGTTATACGAGCAGTACTTC
.	TRBV28	TRBJ2-1	.	CASSLAGRYSEQFF	TGTGCCAGCAGTTTAGCGGGAAGATACTCCGAGCAGTTCTTC
.	TRBV28	TRBJ1-5	.	CASSSNRVYGKQPQHF	TGTGCCAGCAGTTCAAACCGGGTCTACGGGAAACAGCCCCAGCATTTT
TRBD2	TRBV5-1	TRBJ2-4	.	CASSLATSGRAGNIQYF	TGCGCCAGCAGCTTGGCCACTAGCGGGAGGGCCGGGAACATTCAGTACTTC
TRBD2	TRBV19	TRBJ2-5	.	CASSGLAGAETQYF	TGTGCCAGTAGCGGACTAGCGGGAGCAGAGACCCAGTACTTC
.	TRBV5-4	TRBJ1-1	.	CASSLAGVSGTEAFF	TGTGCCAGCAGCTTGGCGGGGGTGTCCGGCACTGAAGCTTTCTTT
TRBD2	TRBV7-9	TRBJ2-1	.	CASRSGGGSFTNEQFF	TGTGCCAGCAGATCGGGAGGAGGGTCTTTCACCAATGAGCAGTTCTTC
.	TRBV6-5	TRBJ2-3	.	CASSYWNTDTQYF	TGTGCCAGCAGTTACTGGAATACGGATACGCAGTATTTT
.	TRBV5-4	TRBJ1-4	few	CASSLTAKNEKLFF	TGTGCCAGCAGCTTGACAGCAAAGAATGAAAAACTGTTTTTT
TRBD2	TRBV18	TRBJ2-7	.	CASTGTSGRTSYEQYF	TGTGCCAGCACCGGGACTAGCGGGAGGACCTCCTACGAGCAGTACTTC
.	TRBV6-6	TRBJ2-7	.	CAIGASYEQYF	TGTGCCATAGGGGCCTCCTACGAGCAGTACTTC
TRBD2	TRBV18	TRBJ2-5	.	CASSPGREKETQYF	TGTGCCAGCTCACCGGGGCGGGAGAAGGAGACCCAGTACTTC
.	TRBV30	TRBJ1-5	.	CAWSYYGNGEQPQHF	TGTGCCTGGAGTTATTACGGGAACGGCGAACAGCCCCAGCATTTT
TRBD2	TRBV5-1	TRBJ2-2	.	CASREILAGGNTGELFF	TGCGCCAGCAGAGAAATCCTAGCGGGAGGGAACACCGGGGAGCTGTTTTTT
.	TRBV29-1	TRBJ2-4	.	CSVSDSPPLGIQYF	TGCAGCGTTTCTGACTCGCCACCCTTGGGCATTCAGTACTTC
TRBD1	TRBV19	TRBJ2-1	.	CASGTGGNFPYNEQFF	TGTGCCAGTGGGACAGGCGGTAACTTTCCTTACAATGAGCAGTTCTTC
.	TRBV29-1	TRBJ2-5	.	CSVVTGASETQYF	TGCAGCGTTGTGACAGGAGCCTCAGAGACCCAGTACTTC
TRBD1	TRBV7-8	TRBJ2-1	.	CASSLVRAGGNEQFF	TGTGCCAGCAGCTTAGTTCGGGCAGGGGGCAATGAGCAGTTCTTC
.	TRBV4-2	TRBJ2-3	.	CASSQGLTLHTQYF	TGTGCCAGCAGCCAGGGGCTTACGCTTCATACGCAGTATTTT
.	TRBV7-9	TRBJ2-3	.	CASSLGGPLGTDTQYF	TGTGCCAGCAGCTTAGGCGGGCCCCTAGGCACAGATACGCAGTATTTT
TRBD1	TRBV19	TRBJ1-2	.	CASSPRQGSGYTF	TGTGCCAGTAGTCCCCGACAGGGTTCGGGCTACACCTTC
.	TRBV29-1	TRBJ1-4	.	CSVAGSATNEKLFF	TGCAGCGTTGCGGGGAGTGCAACTAATGAAAAACTGTTTTTT
TRBD2	TRBV6-6	TRBJ2-3	.	CASSYGLAGTDTQYF	TGTGCCAGCAGTTACGGACTAGCGGGAACAGATACGCAGTATTTT
.	TRBV2	TRBJ2-6	.	CASRARTASGANVLTF	TGTGCCAGCAGAGCCCGGACAGCCTCTGGGGCCAACGTCCTGACTTTC
.	TRBV4-3	TRBJ2-7	.	CASSQGGKGYEQYF	TGCGCCAGCAGCCAAGGGGGAAAGGGGTACGAGCAGTACTTC
TRBD2	TRBV5-5	TRBJ2-5	.	CASSPTGTSGSRETQYF	TGTGCCAGCAGCCCAACCGGGACTAGCGGGAGCAGGGAGACCCAGTACTTC
.	TRBV7-8	TRBJ2-3	once	CASSVRPRASTDTQYF	TGTGCCAGCAGCGTGAGACCTAGAGCTAGCACAGATACGCAGTATTTT
TRBD2	TRBV2	TRBJ2-1	.	CASSPREGGKGLAHEQFF	TGTGCCAGCAGTCCTCGGGAAGGGGGGAAGGGACTAGCCCATGAGCAGTTCTTC
.	TRBV21-1	TRBJ2-7	.	CASSNHTASSYEQYF	TGTGCCAGCAGCAACCACACGGCCAGCTCCTACGAGCAGTACTTC
TRBD1	TRBV28	TRBJ1-6	.	CASSRGNSPLHF	TGTGCCAGCAGCAGGGGGAATTCACCCCTCCACTTT
.	TRBV5-1	TRBJ2-3	.	CASSSGTSTDTQYF	TGCGCCAGCAGCTCCGGGACTAGCACAGATACGCAGTATTTT
.	TRBV30	TRBJ2-3	.	CAWNDLRTDTQYF	TGTGCCTGGAACGACCTCCGCACAGATACGCAGTATTTT
TRBD1	TRBV7-8	TRBJ1-2	few	CASSLALRQGRYYGYTF	TGTGCCAGCAGCTTAGCCCTAAGACAGGGGCGGTACTATGGCTACACCTTC
TRBD1	TRBV5-4	TRBJ2-7	.	CASGVRTGGSEQYF	TGTGCCAGCGGGGTTCGGACAGGGGGAAGCGAGCAGTACTTC
TRBD2	TRBV28	TRBJ2-1	.	CASSNALSGGNEQFF	TGTGCCAGCAGTAACGCCTTAAGCGGGGGTAATGAGCAGTTCTTC
.	TRBV5-4	TRBJ1-3	.	CASSPSIGNTIYF	TGTGCCAGCAGCCCGTCTATTGGAAACACCATATATTTT
TRBD2	TRBV4-3	TRBJ2-3	.	CASPISGLAGGTVTDTQYF	TGCGCCAGCCCTATAAGCGGACTAGCGGGAGGGACGGTCACAGATACGCAGTATTTT
TRBD1	TRBV7-9	TRBJ1-5	once	CASSSQGNQPQHF	TGTGCCAGCAGCTCACAGGGGAATCAGCCCCAGCATTTT
.	TRBV5-1	TRBJ2-3	.	CASSLEQRRTDTQYF	TGCGCCAGCAGCTTGGAGCAGAGACGCACAGATACGCAGTATTTT
TRBD2	TRBV11-3	TRBJ2-1	.	CASSSGLAGGINEQFF	TGTGCCAGCAGCTCCGGACTAGCGGGAGGAATAAATGAGCAGTTCTTC